This entry describes one TCR beta chain. What it binds is not known. Between the trimmed V and J ends, which lost 6 bases and 12 bases, there was a span of 17 bases. Germline V gene data show CDR1 as LNHDA and CDR2 as SQIVND (reference sequence). The CDR3 is made up of 12 amino acids. This record belongs to a study of breast tumors, draining lymph nodes, adjacent tissues. Samples came from axillary lymph nodes draining the breast cancer. MiXCR, run by TCRdb on the multiplex PCR reads, gives a single entry per CDR3 protein. Among about 300,000 distinct CDR3 sequences listed, more than 30% were seen once. Overall study results and limits: That most tumor T cells come from lymph nodes remained unproven. Tumor TCR diversity was below lymph nodes but above nontumor tissue.

The sample comprised axillary lymph node tissue. The TCR originated in a female donor with breast cancer. Some clones in this sample may be carry-over from other donors' samples. The chain has TRBV19 and TRBJ1-1; D perhaps matches TRBD1 (5 bases). In nucleotides, the CDR3 is TGTGCCAGTAGACCCAGGGAACCCAAAACTTTCTTT. It is translated as CASRPREPKTFF.